This T cell receptor (beta chain) was identified in a study of blood T cell repertoires in COVID-19. Whole-study context: PBMCs, B-cell-depleted T cells, or T cells were the source of the cDNA or gDNA that made up the material.

Produced via immunoSEQ multiplex PCR; TCRdb's table is partial and in-frame only. The sample holds fewer than 250,000 clones, 75% to 85% seen once. This receptor was obtained from a woman aged 70-85 years with acute or convalescent COVID-19. Sequencing used peripheral blood.

DNA for the CDR3: TGTGCCAGCAGTACCGACAGGGCTGGGAGGGAAAAACTGTTTTTT. Its protein is CASSTDRAGREKLFF. V gene TRBV28 combines with J gene TRBJ1-4, with 7 positions matching TRBD1. CDR1 and CDR2 from the germline V gene are MDHEN and SYDVKM. The CDR3 contains 15 residues. Trimming at V came to 5 bases and at J to 8 bases, leaving 11 bases not matched to a gene.